These T cell receptor beta chains were read from a single sample in a study of T cells in Graves' hyperthyroidism and ophthalmopathy. One entry per CDR3 protein results from TCRdb running MiXCR on the multiplex PCR reads. The profile shows 650,000 to 850,000 distinct CDR3 sequences, roughly 20% of them singletons. Sequenced: blood. The receptors come from a woman aged 45-60 years with Graves' hyperthyroidism that later progressed to Graves' ophthalmopathy. The CDR3 runs from the conserved cysteine through the conserved F or W. A D gene is named only where the DNA matches it firmly. A row's size may be missing; if present it is once, few, many or a size class.

J	D	size	V	CDR3	DNA
TRBJ2-1	-	many	TRBV11-2	CASSLVGSSNEQFF	TGTGCCAGCAGCTTAGTTGGCAGTAGCAATGAGCAGTTCTTC
TRBJ2-2	-	-	TRBV29-1	CSGFQSYTGELFF	TGCAGCGGGTTTCAGAGCTACACCGGGGAGCTGTTTTTT
TRBJ1-6	-	-	TRBV4-1	CANSQDLQGYNSPLHF	TGCGCCAACAGCCAAGATTTGCAGGGATATAATTCACCCCTCCACTTT
TRBJ1-1	-	many	TRBV3-1	CASSQDRALGAFF	TGTGCCAGCAGCCAAGATCGTGCGCTAGGAGCTTTCTTT
TRBJ2-7	-	many	TRBV14	CASSQQGRLTYEQYF	TGTGCCAGCAGCCAACAGGGGCGCCTAACCTACGAGCAGTACTTC
TRBJ2-5	TRBD1	many	TRBV2	CASRKLQGVQETQYF	TGTGCCAGCAGAAAACTCCAGGGGGTCCAAGAGACCCAGTACTTC
TRBJ1-2	TRBD1	few	TRBV15	CATSSTDRVYGYTF	TGTGCCACCAGCAGCACGGACAGGGTCTATGGCTACACCTTC
TRBJ1-2	TRBD1	few	TRBV19	CASLTGNYGYTF	TGTGCCAGTCTGACAGGGAACTATGGCTACACCTTC
TRBJ1-1	-	many	TRBV30	CAWNQGMNTEAFF	TGTGCCTGGAACCAGGGGATGAACACTGAAGCTTTCTTT
TRBJ1-4	-	-	TRBV6-1	CASLRQPATNEKLFF	TGTGCCAGCCTCCGACAGCCTGCAACTAATGAAAAACTGTTTTTT
TRBJ1-4	-	few	TRBV20-1	CSARLVEKLFF	TGCAGTGCTAGGCTGGTCGAAAAACTGTTTTTT
TRBJ2-5	TRBD2	many	TRBV24-1	CATSELTSGRQETQYF	TGTGCCACCAGTGAACTGACTAGCGGGAGGCAAGAGACCCAGTACTTC
TRBJ2-1	TRBD1	few	TRBV5-5	CASNQGANEQFF	TGTGCCAGCAATCAGGGGGCCAATGAGCAGTTCTTC
TRBJ2-5	TRBD2	-	TRBV19	CASSIGGSGETQYF	TGTGCCAGTAGTATAGGGGGTAGCGGGGAGACCCAGTACTTC
TRBJ2-7	-	few	TRBV11-2	CASSFSLAVDHEQYF	TGTGCCAGCAGCTTCTCCTTGGCAGTGGACCACGAGCAGTACTTC
TRBJ2-1	TRBD1	few	TRBV6-1	CASRSAQGEYNEQFF	TGTGCCAGCAGGTCCGCGCAGGGGGAATACAATGAGCAGTTCTTC
TRBJ2-5	TRBD2	few	TRBV2	CAKGTSGGETQYF	TGTGCCAAGGGGACTAGCGGGGGAGAGACCCAGTACTTC
TRBJ1-2	TRBD1	-	TRBV29-1	CSVEEGTDYGYTF	TGCAGCGTTGAAGAGGGGACAGACTATGGCTACACCTTC
TRBJ2-3	TRBD2	many	TRBV5-1	CASSLVRGGLADTQYF	TGCGCCAGCAGCTTGGTCCGGGGGGGCCTGGCAGATACGCAGTATTTT
TRBJ2-7	-	many	TRBV6-1	CASSWSGGRDSYEQYF	TGTGCCAGCAGTTGGTCTGGGGGCAGGGACTCCTACGAGCAGTACTTC
TRBJ2-4	-	few	TRBV18	CASSPPRVLAKNIQYF	TGTGCCAGCTCACCACCTAGGGTTTTAGCCAAAAACATTCAGTACTTC
TRBJ2-1	TRBD1	-	TRBV10-2	CASRDRGASYNEQFF	TGCGCCAGCAGGGACAGGGGCGCTTCCTACAATGAGCAGTTCTTC
TRBJ2-1	-	many	TRBV6-2/TRBV6-3	CASSPTTEGQFF	TGTGCCAGCAGTCCGACGACAGAAGGGCAGTTCTTC
TRBJ2-5	TRBD1	few	TRBV20-1	CSAREARGQGETQYF	TGCAGTGCTAGAGAGGCCAGGGGGCAGGGGGAGACCCAGTACTTC
TRBJ1-2	TRBD1	-	TRBV7-9	CASSRDRSTGRAGYTF	TGTGCCAGCAGCCGCGACCGTTCGACAGGGAGGGCTGGCTACACCTTC
TRBJ1-1	-	many	TRBV20-1	CSAIKEVAFLNTEAFF	TGCAGTGCTATAAAGGAGGTCGCGTTCTTGAACACTGAAGCTTTCTTT
TRBJ2-5	TRBD2	-	TRBV10-3	CAIGLAGGSETQYF	TGTGCCATAGGACTAGCGGGGGGATCAGAGACCCAGTACTTC
TRBJ1-3	TRBD1	-	TRBV9	CASSTPTGVSGNTIYF	TGTGCCAGCAGCACACCTACAGGGGTCTCTGGAAACACCATATATTTT
TRBJ2-1	-	-	TRBV7-9	CASSATSSYNEQFF	TGTGCCAGCAGCGCTACCAGCTCCTACAATGAGCAGTTCTTC
TRBJ2-3	-	-	TRBV11-3	CASSFPRVRDTQYF	TGTGCCAGCAGCTTCCCCAGGGTACGGGATACGCAGTATTTT
TRBJ1-1	-	many	TRBV10-3	CAISEPGHYTEAFF	TGTGCCATCAGTGAGCCGGGACACTACACTGAAGCTTTCTTT
TRBJ2-2	-	-	TRBV27	CASSFMAYLNTGELFF	TGTGCCAGCAGTTTCATGGCCTACCTTAACACCGGGGAGCTGTTTTTT
TRBJ1-5	-	-	TRBV19	CASSIGGGQPQHF	TGTGCCAGCAGTATTGGGGGAGGTCAGCCCCAGCATTTT
TRBJ1-1	-	few	TRBV20-1	CSAIPGARVNTEAFF	TGCAGTGCAATCCCGGGAGCCAGGGTGAACACTGAAGCTTTCTTT
TRBJ2-6	TRBD1	-	TRBV27	CASRAGGRSGANVLTF	TGTGCCAGCAGGGCAGGGGGCCGCTCTGGGGCCAACGTCCTGACTTTC
TRBJ2-3	TRBD2	many	TRBV20-1	CSARDHSGGDPSTDTQYF	TGCAGTGCTAGAGATCATAGCGGGGGAGACCCTAGCACAGATACGCAGTATTTT
TRBJ2-5	TRBD2	many	TRBV6-1	CASSPKGHPRLAGNRETQYF	TGTGCCAGCAGCCCGAAGGGGCACCCGAGACTAGCGGGGAATCGGGAGACCCAGTACTTC
TRBJ2-5	-	many	TRBV11-2	CASSLESLETQYF	TGTGCCAGCAGCTTAGAGTCCCTAGAGACCCAGTACTTC
TRBJ2-2	-	few	TRBV12-3/TRBV12-4	CASRTTGLNTGELFF	TGTGCCAGCAGAACGACGGGTTTGAACACCGGGGAGCTGTTTTTT
TRBJ2-2	-	few	TRBV29-1	CSVAEGNTGELFF	TGCAGCGTTGCTGAAGGGAACACCGGGGAGCTGTTTTTT
TRBJ1-4	-	-	TRBV5-4	CASSPWGGAYEKLFF	TGTGCCAGCAGCCCTTGGGGGGGAGCGTATGAAAAACTGTTTTTT